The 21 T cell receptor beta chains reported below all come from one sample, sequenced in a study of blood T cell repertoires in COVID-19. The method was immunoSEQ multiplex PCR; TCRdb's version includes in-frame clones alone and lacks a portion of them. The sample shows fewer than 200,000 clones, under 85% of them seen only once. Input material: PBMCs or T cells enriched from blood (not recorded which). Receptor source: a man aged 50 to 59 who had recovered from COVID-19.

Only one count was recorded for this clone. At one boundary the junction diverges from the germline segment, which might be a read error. CDR3 sequence: CASSPDGGRYAQYF. The CDR3 nucleotides read TGTGCCAGCAGCCCGGACGGAGGGCGATACGCGCAGTACTTC. The chain uses TRBV7-9 and TRBJ2-7, with TRBD2 as a possible D gene (6 bases). The germline V gene has CDR1 SEHNR and CDR2 FQNEAQ (reference sequence). The CDR3 runs 14 residues.

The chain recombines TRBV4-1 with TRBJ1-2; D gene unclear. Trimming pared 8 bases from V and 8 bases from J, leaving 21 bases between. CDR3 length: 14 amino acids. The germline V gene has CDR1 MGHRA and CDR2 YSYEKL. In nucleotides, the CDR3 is TGCGCCAGCGCGCGGGAGGGCGGTAATTCCGGCTACACCTTC. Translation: CASAREGGNSGYTF.

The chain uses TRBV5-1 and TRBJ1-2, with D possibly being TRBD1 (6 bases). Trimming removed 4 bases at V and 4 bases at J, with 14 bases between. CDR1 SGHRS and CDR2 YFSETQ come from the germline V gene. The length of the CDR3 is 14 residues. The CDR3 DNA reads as TGCGCCAGCAGCCAGACAGGTCCTGGCTATGGCTACACCTTC. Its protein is CASSQTGPGYGYTF.

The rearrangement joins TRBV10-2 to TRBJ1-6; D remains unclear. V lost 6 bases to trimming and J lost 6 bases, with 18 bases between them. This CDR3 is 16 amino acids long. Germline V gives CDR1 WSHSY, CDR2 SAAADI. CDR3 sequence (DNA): TGCGCCAGCAGCCCCTGGGCAGGTTTGAGTAATTCACCCCTCCACTTT. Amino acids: CASSPWAGLSNSPLHF.

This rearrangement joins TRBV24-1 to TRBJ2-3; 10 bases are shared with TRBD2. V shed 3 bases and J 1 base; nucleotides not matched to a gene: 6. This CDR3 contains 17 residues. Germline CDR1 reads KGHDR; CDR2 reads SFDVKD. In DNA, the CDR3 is TGTGCCACCAGTGATCCCTACCTAGCGGGGGGCACAGATACGCAGTATTTT. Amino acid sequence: CATSDPYLAGGTDTQYF.

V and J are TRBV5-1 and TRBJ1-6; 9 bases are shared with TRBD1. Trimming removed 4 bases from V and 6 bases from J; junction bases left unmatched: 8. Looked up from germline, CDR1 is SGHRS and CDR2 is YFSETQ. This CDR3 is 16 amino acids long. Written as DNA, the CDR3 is TGCGCCAGCAGCCCCTCCGGGACAGGGTCTAATTCACCCCTCCACTTT. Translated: CASSPSGTGSNSPLHF.

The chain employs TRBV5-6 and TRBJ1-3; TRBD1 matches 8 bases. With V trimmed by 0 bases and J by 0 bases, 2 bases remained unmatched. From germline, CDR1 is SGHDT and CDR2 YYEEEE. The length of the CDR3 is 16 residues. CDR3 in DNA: TGTGCCAGCAGCTTGGGGACAGGGAGCTCTGGAAACACCATATATTTT. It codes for CASSLGTGSSGNTIYF.

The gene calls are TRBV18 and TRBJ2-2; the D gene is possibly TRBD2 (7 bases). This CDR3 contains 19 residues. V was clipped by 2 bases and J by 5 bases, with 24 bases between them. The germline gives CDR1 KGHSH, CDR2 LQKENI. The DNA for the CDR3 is TGTGCCAGCTCACCATCCCCCCCGGCGGGGGCGCGCGTGACCGGGGAGCTGTTTTTT. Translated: CASSPSPPAGARVTGELFF. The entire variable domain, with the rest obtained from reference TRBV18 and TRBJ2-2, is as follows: NAGVMQNPRHLVRRRGQEARLRCSPMKGHSHVYWYRQLPEEGLKFMVYLQKENIIDESGMPKERFSAEFPKEGPSILRIQQVVRGDSAAYFCASSPSPPAGARVTGELFFGEGSRLTVL.

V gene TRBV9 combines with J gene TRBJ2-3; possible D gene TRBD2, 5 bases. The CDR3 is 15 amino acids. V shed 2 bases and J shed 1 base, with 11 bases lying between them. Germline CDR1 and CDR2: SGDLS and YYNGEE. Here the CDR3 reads CASSVTGRGTDTQYF. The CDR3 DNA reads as TGTGCCAGCAGCGTGACGGGAAGGGGCACAGATACGCAGTATTTT.

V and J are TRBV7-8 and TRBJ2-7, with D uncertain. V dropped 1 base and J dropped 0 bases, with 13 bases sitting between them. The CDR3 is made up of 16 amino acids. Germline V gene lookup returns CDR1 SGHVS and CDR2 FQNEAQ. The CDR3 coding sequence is TGTGCCAGCAGCTTAGTCGCCAGGCCGAGCTCCTACGAGCAGTACTTC. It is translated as CASSLVARPSSYEQYF. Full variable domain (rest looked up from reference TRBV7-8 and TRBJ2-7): GAGVSQSPRYKVAKRGQDVALRCDPISGHVSLFWYQQALGQGPEFLTYFQNEAQLDKSGLPSDRFFAERPEGSVSTLKIQRTQQEDSAVYLCASSLVARPSSYEQYFGPGTRLTVT.

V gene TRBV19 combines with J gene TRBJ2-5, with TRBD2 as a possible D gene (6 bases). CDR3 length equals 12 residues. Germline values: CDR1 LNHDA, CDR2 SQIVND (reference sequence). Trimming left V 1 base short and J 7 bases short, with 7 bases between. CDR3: CASSIVGGTQYF. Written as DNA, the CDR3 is TGTGCCAGTAGTATAGTCGGGGGGACCCAGTACTTC.

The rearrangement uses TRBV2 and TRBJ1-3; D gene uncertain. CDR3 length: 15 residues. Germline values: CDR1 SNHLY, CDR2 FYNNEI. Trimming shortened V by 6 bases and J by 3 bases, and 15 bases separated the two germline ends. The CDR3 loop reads CASRPFSGGGNTIYF. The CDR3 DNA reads TGTGCCAGCAGGCCCTTTTCAGGTGGTGGAAACACCATATATTTT.

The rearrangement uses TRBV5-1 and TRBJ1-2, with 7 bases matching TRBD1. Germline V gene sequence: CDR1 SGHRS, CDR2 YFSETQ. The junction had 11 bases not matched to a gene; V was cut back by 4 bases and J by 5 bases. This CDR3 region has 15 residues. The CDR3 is CASSNTGDGKYGYTF. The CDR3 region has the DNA TGCGCCAGCAGCAACACAGGGGATGGGAAGTATGGCTACACCTTC.

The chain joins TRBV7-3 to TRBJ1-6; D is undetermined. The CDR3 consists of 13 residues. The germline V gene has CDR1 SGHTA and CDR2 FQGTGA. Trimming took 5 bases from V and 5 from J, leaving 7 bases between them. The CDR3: CASSTSHNSPLHF. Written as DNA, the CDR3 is TGTGCCAGCAGCACATCTCATAATTCACCCCTCCACTTT.

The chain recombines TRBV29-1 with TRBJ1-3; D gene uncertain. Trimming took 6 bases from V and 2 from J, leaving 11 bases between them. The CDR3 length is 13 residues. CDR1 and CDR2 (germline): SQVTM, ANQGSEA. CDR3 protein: CSVVAWPGNTIYF. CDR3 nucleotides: TGCAGCGTCGTTGCATGGCCTGGAAACACCATATATTTT.

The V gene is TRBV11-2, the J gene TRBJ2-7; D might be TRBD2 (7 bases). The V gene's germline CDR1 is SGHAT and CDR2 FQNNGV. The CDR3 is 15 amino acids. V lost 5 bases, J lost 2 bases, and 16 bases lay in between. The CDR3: CASSQGRGSAYEQYF. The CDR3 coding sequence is TGTGCCAGCAGCCAGGGGCGGGGGAGCGCCTACGAGCAGTACTTC.

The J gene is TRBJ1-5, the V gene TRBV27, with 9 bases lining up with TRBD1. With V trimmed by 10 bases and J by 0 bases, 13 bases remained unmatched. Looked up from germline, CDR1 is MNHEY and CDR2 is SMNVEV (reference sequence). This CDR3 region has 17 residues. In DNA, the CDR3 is TGTGCCAACAGGGAATGGACAGGGGCCCTTAGCAATCAGCCCCAGCATTTT. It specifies CANREWTGALSNQPQHF.

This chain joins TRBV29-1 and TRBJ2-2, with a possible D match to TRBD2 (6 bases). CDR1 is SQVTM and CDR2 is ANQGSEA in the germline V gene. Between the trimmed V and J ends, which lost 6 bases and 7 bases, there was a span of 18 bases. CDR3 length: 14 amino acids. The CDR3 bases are TGCAGCGTGTGGGGCGGGGATAGGGTCGGGGAGCTGTTTTTT. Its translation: CSVWGGDRVGELFF.

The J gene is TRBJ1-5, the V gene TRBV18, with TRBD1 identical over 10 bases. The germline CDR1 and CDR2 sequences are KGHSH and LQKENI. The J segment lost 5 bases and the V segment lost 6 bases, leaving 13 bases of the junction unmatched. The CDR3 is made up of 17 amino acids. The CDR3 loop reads CASSLTGTGARDQPQHF. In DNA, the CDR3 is TGTGCCAGCTCCTTGACCGGGACAGGGGCCCGGGATCAGCCCCAGCATTTT.

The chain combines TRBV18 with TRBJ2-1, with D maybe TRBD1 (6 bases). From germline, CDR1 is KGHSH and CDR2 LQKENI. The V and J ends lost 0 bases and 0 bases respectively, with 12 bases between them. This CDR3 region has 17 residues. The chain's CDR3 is CASSPPGQGISYNEQFF. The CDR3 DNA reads TGTGCCAGCTCACCACCGGGGCAGGGGATCTCCTACAATGAGCAGTTCTTC.

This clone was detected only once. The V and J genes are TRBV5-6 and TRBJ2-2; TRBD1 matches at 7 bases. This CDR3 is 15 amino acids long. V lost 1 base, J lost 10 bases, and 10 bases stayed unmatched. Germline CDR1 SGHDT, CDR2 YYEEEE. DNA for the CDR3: TGTGCCAGCAGCTTGCCCTGGGACAGCAATGCGGAGCTGTTTTTT. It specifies CASSLPWDSNAELFF.